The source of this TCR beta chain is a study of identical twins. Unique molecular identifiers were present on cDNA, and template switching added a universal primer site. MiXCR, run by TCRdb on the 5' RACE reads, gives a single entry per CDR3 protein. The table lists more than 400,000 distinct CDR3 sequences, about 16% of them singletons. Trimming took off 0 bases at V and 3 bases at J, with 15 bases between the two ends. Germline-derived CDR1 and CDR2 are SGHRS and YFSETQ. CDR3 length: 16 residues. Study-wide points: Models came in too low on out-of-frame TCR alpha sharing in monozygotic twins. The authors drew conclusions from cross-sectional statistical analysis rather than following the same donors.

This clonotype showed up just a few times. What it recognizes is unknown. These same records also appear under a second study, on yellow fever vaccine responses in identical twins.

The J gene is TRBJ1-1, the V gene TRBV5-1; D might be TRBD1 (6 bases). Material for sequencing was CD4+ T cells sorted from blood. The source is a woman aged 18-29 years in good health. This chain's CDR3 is CASSLGLWRGYTEAFF. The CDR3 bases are TGCGCCAGCAGCTTGGGGCTATGGAGGGGGTACACTGAAGCTTTCTTT.